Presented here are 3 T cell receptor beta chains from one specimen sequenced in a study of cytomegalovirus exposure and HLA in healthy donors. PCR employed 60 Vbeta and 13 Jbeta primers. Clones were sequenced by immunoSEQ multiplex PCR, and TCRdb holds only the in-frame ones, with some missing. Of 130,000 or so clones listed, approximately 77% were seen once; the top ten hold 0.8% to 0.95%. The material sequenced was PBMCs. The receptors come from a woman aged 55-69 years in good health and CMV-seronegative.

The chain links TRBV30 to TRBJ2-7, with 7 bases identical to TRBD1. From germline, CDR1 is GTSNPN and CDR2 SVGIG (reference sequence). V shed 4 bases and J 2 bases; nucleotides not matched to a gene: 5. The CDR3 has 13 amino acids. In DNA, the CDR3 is TGTGCCTGGAAAAGGGGGCAAACCTACGAGCAGTACTTC. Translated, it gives CAWKRGQTYEQYF.

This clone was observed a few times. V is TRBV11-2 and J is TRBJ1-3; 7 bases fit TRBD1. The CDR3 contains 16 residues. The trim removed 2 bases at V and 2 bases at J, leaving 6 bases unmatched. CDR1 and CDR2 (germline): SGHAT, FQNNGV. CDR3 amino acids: CASSLQGVETGNTIYF. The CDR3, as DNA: TGTGCCAGCAGCTTACAGGGGGTAGAGACTGGAAACACCATATATTTT.

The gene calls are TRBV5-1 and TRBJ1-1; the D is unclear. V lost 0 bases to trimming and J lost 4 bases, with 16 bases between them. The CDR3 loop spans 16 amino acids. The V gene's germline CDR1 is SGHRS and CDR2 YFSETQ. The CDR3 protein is CASSLAPAGEGTEAFF. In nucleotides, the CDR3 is TGCGCCAGCAGCTTGGCCCCCGCCGGCGAGGGCACTGAAGCTTTCTTT. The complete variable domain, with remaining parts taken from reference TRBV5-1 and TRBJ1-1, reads KAGVTQTPRYLIKTRGQQVTLSCSPISGHRSVSWYQQTPGQGLQFLFEYFSETQRNKGNFPGRFSGRQFSNSRSEMNVSTLELGDSALYLCASSLAPAGEGTEAFFGQGTRLTVV.